In its sample, the clone carrying this TCR beta chain was seen many times. CDR1 and CDR2 (germline): KGHSH, LQKENI. CDR3 length: 16 residues. V lost 2 bases and J 5 bases, leaving 18 bases between the germline ends. This specimen belongs to a study of T cells after yellow fever vaccination. TCRdb redid the calling of the 5' RACE reads with MiXCR, one entry per CDR3 protein. Of 240,000 or so distinct CDR3 sequences detected, 6.9% appear once; the ten largest clones hold 0.85%. This TCR came from a man aged 25 to 40 who received the YFV17D yellow fever vaccine. The sample here was CD4+ T cells sorted from PBMCs, taken 15 days after the yellow fever booster vaccination. The chain carries TRBV18 and TRBJ2-5; tentatively, D is TRBD1 (5 bases). CDR3 nucleotides: TGTGCCAGCTCACCAGGCGAAACTGGGGCTGCGGAGACCCAGTACTTC. It encodes CASSPGETGAAETQYF.